This TCR beta chain appears in the sequencing data of a study of naive CD8 T cells in extremely preterm neonates. The CDR3 covers 15 residues. CDR1 and CDR2 from the germline V gene are SGHTA and FQGNSA. V dropped 1 base and J dropped 7; count of bases not matched to a gene: 7. The data were produced by immunoSEQ multiplex PCR, yet TCRdb's version contains in-frame clones alone and is incomplete. The table has thousands of clones, approximately 97% seen once; the top ten hold about 0.39%. The V and J genes are TRBV7-2 and TRBJ2-1; 7 bases agree with TRBD2. The clonotype was recovered from a human donor in good health. Material: naive CD8+ T cells from blood. CDR3 amino acids: CASSLVRGTVNEQFF. The CDR3 DNA reads as TGTGCCAGCAGCTTAGTGCGGGGGACCGTTAATGAGCAGTTCTTC.